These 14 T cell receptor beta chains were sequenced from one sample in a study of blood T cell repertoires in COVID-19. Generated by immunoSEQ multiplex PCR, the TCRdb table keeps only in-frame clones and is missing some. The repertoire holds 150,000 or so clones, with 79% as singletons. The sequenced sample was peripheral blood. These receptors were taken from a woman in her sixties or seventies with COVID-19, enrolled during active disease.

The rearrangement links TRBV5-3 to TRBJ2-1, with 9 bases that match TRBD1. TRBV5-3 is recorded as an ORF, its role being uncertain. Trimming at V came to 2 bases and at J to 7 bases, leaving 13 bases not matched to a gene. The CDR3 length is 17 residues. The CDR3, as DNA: TGTGCCAGAAGCTTTAATGGGCGGGACAGGGAAAGGAATGAGCAGTTCTTC. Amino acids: CARSFNGRDRERNEQFF.

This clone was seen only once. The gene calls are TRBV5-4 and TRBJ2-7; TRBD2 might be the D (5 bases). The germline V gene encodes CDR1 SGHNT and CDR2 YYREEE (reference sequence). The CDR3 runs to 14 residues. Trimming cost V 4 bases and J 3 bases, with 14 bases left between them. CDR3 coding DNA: TGTGCCAGCAGCCGCGAGCCGGGGTTCTACGAGCAGTACTTC. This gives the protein CASSREPGFYEQYF.

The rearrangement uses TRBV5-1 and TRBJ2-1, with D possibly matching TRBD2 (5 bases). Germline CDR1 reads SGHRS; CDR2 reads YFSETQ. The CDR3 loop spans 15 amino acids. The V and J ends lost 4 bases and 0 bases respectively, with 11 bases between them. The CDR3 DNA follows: TGCGCCAGCAGCATCGGACGGGGCTCCTACAATGAGCAGTTCTTC. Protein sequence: CASSIGRGSYNEQFF.

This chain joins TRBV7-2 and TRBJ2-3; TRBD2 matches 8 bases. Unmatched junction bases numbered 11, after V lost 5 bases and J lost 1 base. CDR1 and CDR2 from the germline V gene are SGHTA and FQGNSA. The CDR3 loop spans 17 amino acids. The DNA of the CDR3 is TGTGCCAGCAGCGAGCGACGGGGGGGCGGAGGCACAGATACGCAGTATTTT. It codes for CASSERRGGGGTDTQYF.

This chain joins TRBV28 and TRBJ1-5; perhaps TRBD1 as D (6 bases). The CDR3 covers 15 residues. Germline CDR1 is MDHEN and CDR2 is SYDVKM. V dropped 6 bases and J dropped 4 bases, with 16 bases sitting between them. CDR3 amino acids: CASSRGGHPNQPQHF. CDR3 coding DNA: TGTGCCAGCAGCCGGGGGGGACATCCAAATCAGCCCCAGCATTTT.

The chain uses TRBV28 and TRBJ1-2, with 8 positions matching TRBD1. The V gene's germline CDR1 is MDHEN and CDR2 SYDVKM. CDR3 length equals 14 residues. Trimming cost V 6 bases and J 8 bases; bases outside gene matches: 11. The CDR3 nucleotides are TGTGCCAGCAGCTTAGGGCAGGGGGCTCAGGGCTACACCTTC. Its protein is CASSLGQGAQGYTF.

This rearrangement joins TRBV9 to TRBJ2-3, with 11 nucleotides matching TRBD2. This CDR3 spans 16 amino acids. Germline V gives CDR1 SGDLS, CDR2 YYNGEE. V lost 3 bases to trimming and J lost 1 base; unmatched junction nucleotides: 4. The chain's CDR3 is CASSATGLAGTDTQYF. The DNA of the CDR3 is TGTGCCAGCAGCGCCACGGGACTAGCGGGCACAGATACGCAGTATTTT.

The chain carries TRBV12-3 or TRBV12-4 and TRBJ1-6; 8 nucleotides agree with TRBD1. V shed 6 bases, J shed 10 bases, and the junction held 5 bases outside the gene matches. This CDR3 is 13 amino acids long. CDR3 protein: CASRGQGFSPLHF. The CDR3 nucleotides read TGTGCCAGCAGAGGACAGGGTTTCTCACCCCTCCACTTT.

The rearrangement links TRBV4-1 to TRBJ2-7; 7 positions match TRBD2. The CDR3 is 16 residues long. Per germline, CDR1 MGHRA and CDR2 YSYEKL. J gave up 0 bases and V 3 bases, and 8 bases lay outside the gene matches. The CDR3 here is CASSQDSSGFSYEQYF. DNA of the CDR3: TGCGCCAGCAGCCAGGACTCTAGCGGATTCTCCTACGAGCAGTACTTC.

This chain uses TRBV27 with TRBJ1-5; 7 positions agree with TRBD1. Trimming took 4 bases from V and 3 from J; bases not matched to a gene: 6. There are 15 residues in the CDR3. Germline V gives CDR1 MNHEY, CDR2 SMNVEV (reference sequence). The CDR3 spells CASSSTGTLNQPQHF. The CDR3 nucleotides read TGTGCCAGCAGTTCGACAGGGACCCTCAATCAGCCCCAGCATTTT.

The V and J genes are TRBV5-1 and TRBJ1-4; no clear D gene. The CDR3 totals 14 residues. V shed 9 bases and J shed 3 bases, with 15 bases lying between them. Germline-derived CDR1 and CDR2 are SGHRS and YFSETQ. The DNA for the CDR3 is TGCGCCACCAGTCGGTCGAGTGCTAATGAAAAACTGTTTTTT. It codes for CATSRSSANEKLFF.

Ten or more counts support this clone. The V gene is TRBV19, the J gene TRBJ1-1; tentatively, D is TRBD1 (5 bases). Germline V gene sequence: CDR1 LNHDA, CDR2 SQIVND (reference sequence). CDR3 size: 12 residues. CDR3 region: CGRRGLNTEAFF. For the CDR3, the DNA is TGTGGAAGGAGGGGACTGAACACTGAAGCTTTCTTT.

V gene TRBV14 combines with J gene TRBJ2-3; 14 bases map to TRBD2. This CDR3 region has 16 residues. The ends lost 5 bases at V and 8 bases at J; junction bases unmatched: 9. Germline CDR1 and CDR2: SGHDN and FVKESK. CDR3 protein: CASSTGLAGVKATQYF. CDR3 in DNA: TGTGCCAGCAGCACGGGACTAGCGGGGGTCAAAGCTACGCAGTATTTT.

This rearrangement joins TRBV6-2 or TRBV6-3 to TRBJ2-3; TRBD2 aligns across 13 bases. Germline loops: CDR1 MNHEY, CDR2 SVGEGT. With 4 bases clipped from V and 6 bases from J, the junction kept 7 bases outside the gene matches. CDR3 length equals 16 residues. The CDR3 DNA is TGTGCCAGCAGTTCGAGACTAGCGGGGGGCCGGGATACGCAGTATTTT. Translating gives CASSSRLAGGRDTQYF.